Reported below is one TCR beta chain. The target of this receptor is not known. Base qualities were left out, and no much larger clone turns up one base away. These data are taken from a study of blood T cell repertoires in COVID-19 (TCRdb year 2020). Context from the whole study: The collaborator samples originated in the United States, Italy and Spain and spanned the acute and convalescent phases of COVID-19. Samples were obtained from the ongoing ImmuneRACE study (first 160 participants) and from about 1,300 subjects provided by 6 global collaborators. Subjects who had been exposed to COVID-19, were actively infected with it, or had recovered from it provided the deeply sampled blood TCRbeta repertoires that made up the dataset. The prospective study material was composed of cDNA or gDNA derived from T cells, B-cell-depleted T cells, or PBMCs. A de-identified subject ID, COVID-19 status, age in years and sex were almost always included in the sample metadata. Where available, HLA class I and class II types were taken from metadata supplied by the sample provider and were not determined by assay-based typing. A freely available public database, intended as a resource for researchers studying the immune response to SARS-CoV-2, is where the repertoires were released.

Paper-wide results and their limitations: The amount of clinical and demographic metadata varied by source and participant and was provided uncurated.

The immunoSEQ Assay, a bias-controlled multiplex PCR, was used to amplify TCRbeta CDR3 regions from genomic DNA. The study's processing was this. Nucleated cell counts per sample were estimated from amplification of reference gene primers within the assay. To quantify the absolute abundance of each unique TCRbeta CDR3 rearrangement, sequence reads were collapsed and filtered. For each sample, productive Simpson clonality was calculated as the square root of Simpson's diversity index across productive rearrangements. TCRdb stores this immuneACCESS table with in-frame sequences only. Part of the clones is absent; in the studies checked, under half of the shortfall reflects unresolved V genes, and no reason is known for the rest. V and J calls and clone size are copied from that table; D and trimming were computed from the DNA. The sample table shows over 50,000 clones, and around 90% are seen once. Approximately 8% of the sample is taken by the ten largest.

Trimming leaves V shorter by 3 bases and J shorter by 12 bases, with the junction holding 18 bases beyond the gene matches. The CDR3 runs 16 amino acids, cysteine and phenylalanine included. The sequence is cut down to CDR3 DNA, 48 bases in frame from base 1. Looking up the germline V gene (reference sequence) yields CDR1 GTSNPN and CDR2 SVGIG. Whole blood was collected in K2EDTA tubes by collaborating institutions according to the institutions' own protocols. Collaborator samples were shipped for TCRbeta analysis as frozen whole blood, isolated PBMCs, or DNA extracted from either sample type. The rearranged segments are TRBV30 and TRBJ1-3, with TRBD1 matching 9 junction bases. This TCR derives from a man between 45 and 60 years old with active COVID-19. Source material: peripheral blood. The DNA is TGTGCCTGGAGAAGGACAGGGGCCCTTGGCGCCTACCACATATATTTT. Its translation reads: CAWRRTGALGAYHIYF.